This entry lists 2 T cell receptor beta chains sequenced from one sample in a study of T cells in narcolepsy. Using immunoSEQ multiplex PCR, the repertoire was profiled, and TCRdb retains in-frame clones only, with some absent. This table has roughly 22,000 clones, less than 65% appearing once. Material for sequencing was memory (CD45RA-) CD4+ T cells from blood. The receptors derive from a human donor in good health.

The J gene is TRBJ2-3, the V gene TRBV21-1; the table's TRBD2 call for D was not verified on the DNA. TRBV21-1 is a pseudogene. CDR3 length: 14 amino acids. The CDR3: CASTAGGLTDTQYF. CDR3 sequence (DNA): TGTGCCAGCACAGCGGGGGGCCTCACAGATACGCAGTATTTT.

This clone has more than one count but fewer than ten. The DNA of the CDR3 is TGTGCCAGCACCTCGGTGGAGACCCAGTACTTC. It specifies CASTSVETQYF. V usage is TRBV7-2 and J usage is TRBJ2-5; D is unclear. The CDR3 totals 11 residues. The V gene's germline CDR1 is SGHTA and CDR2 FQGNSA. Trimming stripped 7 bases from V and 5 bases from J, with 8 bases between.